The clone carrying this T cell receptor (beta chain) appeared a few times. The sample comes from a study of blood T cell repertoires in COVID-19. About the research overall: Whether acute or convalescent, the COVID-19 samples came from the United States, Italy and Spain. Sample material is recorded as cDNA or gDNA derived from T cells, B-cell-depleted T cells, or PBMCs.

The germline V gene encodes CDR1 MNHEY and CDR2 SMNVEV (reference sequence). The CDR3 loop spans 13 amino acids. V shed 0 bases and J shed 8 bases, with 10 bases lying between them. Clones were sequenced by immunoSEQ multiplex PCR, and TCRdb holds only the in-frame ones, with some missing. The repertoire holds roughly 75,000 clones, over 70% seen once, with around 10% in the top ten. The TCR originated in a man aged 45-65 years with acute or convalescent COVID-19. The specimen sequenced was peripheral blood. The chain joins TRBV27 to TRBJ1-2; D not resolved. The CDR3 region has the DNA TGTGCCAGCAGTTTATCAGCCTTCTCAGGCTACACCTTC. Translation: CASSLSAFSGYTF.